The 22 T cell receptor beta chains presented below share a single source sample, sequenced in a study of T cell changes during pregnancy in multiple sclerosis. This table comes from immunoSEQ multiplex PCR, and its TCRdb copy is limited to in-frame clones, with some not included. The sample has some 19,000 clones, over 70% seen once. The sample in question was CD8+ T cells from peripheral blood mononuclear cells, obtained after pregnancy. The receptors were sampled from a female donor in good health, enrolled as a control in a pregnancy study.

The J gene is TRBJ2-2, the V gene TRBV27; 11 nucleotides match TRBD2. The length of the CDR3 is 17 residues. Germline V gene sequence: CDR1 MNHEY, CDR2 SMNVEV (reference sequence). V trimming: 3 bases; J trimming: 5 bases; junction bases outside the gene matches: 8. This chain's CDR3 is CASSFTGLADTTGELFF. CDR3 bases: TGTGCCAGCAGTTTTACGGGACTAGCGGATACTACCGGGGAGCTGTTTTTT.

This chain connects TRBV6-4 to TRBJ2-2; 7 bases agree with TRBD2. Trimming at V came to 4 bases and at J to 6 bases, leaving 8 bases not matched to a gene. The germline V gene encodes CDR1 MRHNA and CDR2 SNTAGT. This CDR3 region has 15 residues. The CDR3: CASSAGSGVPGELFF. In DNA, the CDR3 is TGTGCCAGCAGTGCGGGAAGCGGGGTCCCCGGGGAGCTGTTTTTT.

The chain employs TRBV2 and TRBJ1-5, with D hard to call. V was trimmed by 3 bases and J by 7 bases, leaving 13 bases between them. CDR1 is SNHLY, CDR2 FYNNEI, per germline. This CDR3 is built from 14 residues. The CDR3: CASSEWRSGQPQHF. The DNA of the CDR3 is TGTGCCAGCAGTGAGTGGAGATCGGGGCAGCCCCAGCATTTT.

The chain carries TRBV27 and TRBJ2-1; no definite D call. The V end lost 0 bases, the J end lost 4 bases, and 13 bases lay between the germline ends. The CDR3 sequence is 16 residues long. Germline assignment: CDR1 MNHEY and CDR2 SMNVEV (reference sequence). Here the CDR3 DNA reads TGTGCCAGCAGTTTATCGTTCGCGGAGATATACAATGAGCAGTTCTTC. It yields the protein CASSLSFAEIYNEQFF.

The chain uses TRBV7-9 and TRBJ2-1, with 7 bases aligning to TRBD1. The CDR3 contains 15 residues. The germline CDR1 and CDR2 sequences are SEHNR and FQNEAQ (reference sequence). Germline trimming cut 5 bases from V and 2 bases from J; bases unmatched to any gene: 6. CDR3: CASSPGQEAYNEQFF. The CDR3 nucleotides are TGTGCCAGCAGCCCAGGACAGGAAGCCTACAATGAGCAGTTCTTC.

This chain links TRBV6-1 with TRBJ2-2, with 14 bases lining up with TRBD2. Trimming cost V 6 bases and J 6 bases; bases outside gene matches: 3. Germline CDR1 is MNHNS and CDR2 is SASEGT. This CDR3 has 15 residues. The CDR3 DNA reads TGTGCCAGCAGGGGACTAGCGGGGGCCCCCGGGGAGCTGTTTTTT. It yields the protein CASRGLAGAPGELFF.

The V call is TRBV19, the J call TRBJ2-5; 8 bases fit TRBD2. The V gene's germline CDR1 is LNHDA and CDR2 SQIVND (reference sequence). V was pared by 10 bases and J by 1 base, with 5 bases of the junction left unmatched. The CDR3 spans 13 residues. As DNA, the CDR3 is TGTGCCACCAATAGCGGGGCCCAAGAGACCCAGTACTTC. This translates into CATNSGAQETQYF.

The CDR3 bases are TGTGCCAGCAGTGAACTCCTCAATGAGCAGTTCTTC. It specifies CASSELLNEQFF. V gene TRBV6-1 combines with J gene TRBJ2-1, with unresolved D. Trimming shortened V by 2 bases and J by 6 bases, and 5 bases separated the two germline ends. The germline gives CDR1 MNHNS, CDR2 SASEGT. The CDR3 is 12 residues long.

The genes are TRBV5-6 and TRBJ1-5; D not resolved. The CDR3 runs to 14 residues. Germline values: CDR1 SGHDT, CDR2 YYEEEE. The ends were cut back, 3 bases at V and 3 bases at J, with 10 bases in the middle. CDR3 nucleotide sequence: TGTGCCAGCAGCTCCTGGGCCAACAATCAGCCCCAGCATTTT. Protein sequence: CASSSWANNQPQHF.

This rearrangement joins TRBV27 to TRBJ1-2; 9 bases line up with TRBD1. Losses at the gene ends were 5 bases for V and 5 bases for J; bases not matched to a gene: 3. Germline-derived CDR1 and CDR2 are MNHEY and SMNVEV (reference sequence). The CDR3 is made up of 13 amino acids. Written as DNA, the CDR3 is TGTGCCAGCAGTCTGGGACAGGGTTATGGCTACACCTTC. Translation: CASSLGQGYGYTF.

The chain couples TRBV7-2 to TRBJ1-2; the D gene is possibly TRBD1 (5 bases). The V end was cut by 3 bases, the J end by 7 bases, with 9 bases between. The CDR3 has 12 amino acids. Germline V gives CDR1 SGHTA, CDR2 FQGNSA. Written as DNA, the CDR3 is TGTGCCAGCAGCTTCCGGGGGTCTGGCTACACCTTC. It yields the protein CASSFRGSGYTF.

This chain joins TRBV21-1 and TRBJ2-4; the D call of TRBD2 is as the table states it, not checked on the DNA. TRBV21-1 is a pseudogene. The length of the CDR3 is 22 residues. This CDR3 reads CASSKRPVGLAGNPLAKNIQYF. The CDR3 DNA reads TGTGCCAGCAGCAAACGCCCCGTGGGACTAGCGGGGAACCCACTAGCCAAAAACATTCAGTACTTC.

This clone came up a few times. The chain recombines TRBV19 with TRBJ1-1; 11 bases map to TRBD1. The CDR3 is 15 amino acids. J lost 4 bases, V lost 3 bases, and 4 bases had no gene match. Germline V gives CDR1 LNHDA, CDR2 SQIVND (reference sequence). CDR3 in amino acids: CASSISGTGGTEAFF. Written as DNA, the CDR3 is TGTGCCAGTAGTATTTCTGGGACAGGGGGCACTGAAGCTTTCTTT.

V and J are TRBV7-8 and TRBJ2-6; tentatively, D is TRBD2 (5 bases). The germline V gene encodes CDR1 SGHVS and CDR2 FQNEAQ. V was shortened by 8 bases and J by 1 base, with 12 bases between the two germline ends. This CDR3 contains 15 residues. CDR3 protein: CASRRATSGANVLTF. CDR3 DNA: TGTGCCAGCCGGCGGGCCACATCTGGGGCCAACGTCCTGACTTTC.

The gene calls are TRBV9 and TRBJ2-3, with D possibly TRBD1 on 6 matching bases. Germline V gene sequence: CDR1 SGDLS, CDR2 YYNGEE. V was shortened by 3 bases and J by 0 bases, with 11 bases between the two germline ends. CDR3 length equals 15 residues. CDR3 residues: CASSGQGFSTDTQYF. CDR3 coding DNA: TGTGCCAGCAGCGGGCAGGGGTTTAGCACAGATACGCAGTATTTT. Full variable domain (remainder filled in from reference TRBV9 and TRBJ2-3): DSGVTQTPKHLITATGQRVTLRCSPRSGDLSVYWYQQSLDQGLQFLIQYYNGEERAKGNILERFSAQQFPDLHSELNLSSLELGDSALYFCASSGQGFSTDTQYFGPGTRLTVL.

This clone was counted a single time. The V gene is TRBV19, the J gene TRBJ1-5; D gene unclear. From germline, CDR1 is LNHDA and CDR2 SQIVND (reference sequence). The length of the CDR3 is 15 residues. V lost 9 bases and J 0 bases, leaving 15 bases between the germline ends. The CDR3 nucleotides are TGTGCCAGCGGCTATGGAGAACCTAGCAATCAGCCCCAGCATTTT. Its translation is CASGYGEPSNQPQHF.

This chain uses TRBV9 with TRBJ1-1, with TRBD1 as a possible D gene (6 bases). The V gene lost 4 bases and the J gene lost 0 bases, with 16 bases spanning the gap. In germline, CDR1 is SGDLS, CDR2 YYNGEE. This CDR3 region has 16 residues. The CDR3: CASSSTDRTLNTEAFF. Here the CDR3 DNA reads TGTGCCAGCAGCTCCACGGACAGAACGTTGAACACTGAAGCTTTCTTT.

The chain carries TRBV27 and TRBJ1-2, with D unresolved. Germline V gene data show CDR1 as MNHEY and CDR2 as SMNVEV (reference sequence). The CDR3 runs 14 residues. Trimming took 5 bases from V and 4 from J, leaving 14 bases between them. In DNA, the CDR3 is TGTGCCAGCAGTCCCGAGGGAGGACCCTATGGCTACACCTTC. Encoded protein: CASSPEGGPYGYTF.

J is TRBJ1-2 and V is TRBV27, with a possible D match to TRBD1 (5 bases). The ends were cut back, 0 bases at V and 4 bases at J, with 9 bases in the middle. This CDR3 has 14 amino acids. Looked up from germline, CDR1 is MNHEY and CDR2 is SMNVEV (reference sequence). The CDR3 here is CASSLSPDSYGYTF. CDR3 nucleotides: TGTGCCAGCAGTTTATCTCCCGACAGCTATGGCTACACCTTC.

The CDR3 DNA reads as TGTGCCTGGACTCGGGGTAGGGATCCCGAGGGACAGAACACTGAAGCTTTCTTT. As protein: CAWTRGRDPEGQNTEAFF. The chain uses TRBV30 and TRBJ1-1; possible D gene TRBD1, 6 bases. The CDR3 extends over 18 amino acids. V shed 4 bases and J shed 1 base, with 25 bases lying between them. Germline V gives CDR1 GTSNPN, CDR2 SVGIG (reference sequence).

The chain couples TRBV18 to TRBJ2-7, with D possibly TRBD1 on 6 matching bases. The CDR3 contains 17 residues. The V gene lost 6 bases and the J gene lost 1 base, with 22 bases spanning the gap. Germline V gene data show CDR1 as KGHSH and CDR2 as LQKENI. The CDR3 DNA follows: TGTGCCAGCTCTCAGACAGAACAGGGTAGAAGTTCCTACGAGCAGTACTTC. This codes for CASSQTEQGRSSYEQYF. Filled out from reference TRBV18 and TRBJ2-7, the complete variable domain reads NAGVMQNPRHLVRRRGQEARLRCSPMKGHSHVYWYRQLPEEGLKFMVYLQKENIIDESGMPKERFSAEFPKEGPSILRIQQVVRGDSAAYFCASSQTEQGRSSYEQYFGPGTRLTVT.

The gene calls are TRBV7-3 and TRBJ2-2; 9 bases agree with TRBD1. J was trimmed by 4 bases and V by 5 bases; bases with no gene match: 14. Germline assignment: CDR1 SGHTA and CDR2 FQGTGA. This CDR3 spans 18 amino acids. Written as DNA, the CDR3 is TGTGCCAGCAGCAACCGGGACAGGGTCTTCCGTTCCACCGGGGAGCTGTTTTTT. Translation: CASSNRDRVFRSTGELFF.